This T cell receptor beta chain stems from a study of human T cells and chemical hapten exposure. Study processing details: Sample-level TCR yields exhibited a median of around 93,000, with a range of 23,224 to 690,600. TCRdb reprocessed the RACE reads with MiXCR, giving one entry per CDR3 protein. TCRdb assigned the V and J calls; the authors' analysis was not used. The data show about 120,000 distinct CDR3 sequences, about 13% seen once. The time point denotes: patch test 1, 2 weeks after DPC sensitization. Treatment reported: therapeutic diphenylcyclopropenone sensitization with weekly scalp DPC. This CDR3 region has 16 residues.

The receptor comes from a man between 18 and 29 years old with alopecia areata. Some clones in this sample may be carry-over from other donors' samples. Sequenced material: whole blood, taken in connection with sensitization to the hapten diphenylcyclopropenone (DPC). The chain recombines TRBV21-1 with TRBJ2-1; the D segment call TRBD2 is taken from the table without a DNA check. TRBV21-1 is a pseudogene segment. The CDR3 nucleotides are TGTGCCAGCAGCAAAGATCCTGGCGGGCCGTACAATGAGCAGTTCTTC. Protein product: CASSKDPGGPYNEQFF.